This TCR beta chain was observed in a study of radiation and T cells in renal cell carcinoma (dated by TCRdb to about 2020). For context, the study as a whole: In total, 53 samples underwent TCR beta sequencing: 25 or so tumors plus 27 peripheral blood samples. In the roughly 54 samples combined, some 4 million unique CDR3 nucleotide sequences were found, encoding 2 million to 3 million unique CDR3 amino acid sequences. The full study reports these points: The single-armed trial design could not address effects of radiation dose or scheduling on the TCR repertoire. Intratumoral heterogeneity went uncaptured because the only tumor material available was small regions of roughly 1 g. In blood, the top tumor clonotypes increased between baseline and 2 weeks post-radiation and then shrank by 4 weeks, which suggests that tumor-resident clones expanded only transiently. Because pretreatment tumor biopsies were not available, the baseline intratumoral presence of clonotypes could not be determined. Higher TCR clonality was observed in irradiated tumors than in controls, with an average of approximately 50% of the repertoire accounted for by the top 100 clonotypes, compared with about 45% in nephrectomy-only tumors. Irradiated tumors contained more dominant CDR3 motifs, and these motifs occupied a larger share of the repertoire than in control tumors.

The sample's time point label is to be understood as: tumor resected at nephrectomy. In the paper's terms, the treatment or condition label means: 15 Gy SBRT to primary tumor, nephrectomy 4 weeks later. The samples were obtained from a clinical trial, where primary renal cell carcinomas were treated with 15 Gy stereotactic body radiation therapy and then removed by nephrectomy 4 weeks afterward. All patients had renal cell carcinoma with clear cell pathology. The tumors were dissociated mechanically, digested with collagenase/hyaluronidase at 37 degrees C, processed in gentleMACS C tubes, and kept in liquid nitrogen. The QIAamp DNA Blood Mini Kit (Qiagen) was used to prepare genomic DNA for TCR sequencing. Only samples passing all quality control checks were included in the analyses. TCR beta libraries were generated from genomic DNA with the immunoSEQ kit, following the manufacturer's recommendations. To prepare libraries, a first multiplex PCR with proprietary primers was run, followed by a second PCR that added unique barcodes, and a bead cleanup was done after each round. A positive control reaction and a negative control reaction, both provided in the kit, were run with every batch of samples. The final libraries were assessed on an Agilent 4200 TapeStation D1000 ScreenTape, pooled by volume, and quantified by qPCR. Sequencing was performed on an Illumina NextSeq500 using a MidOutput 150-cycle cartridge, with 156 Read1 cycles, 15 Index1 cycles, and the kit custom primers. The pooled library was loaded at approximately 1.1 pM with a roughly 22% PhiX control spike-in. The source study handled its data this way. Vendor-processed data were analyzed in R, and a clonotype was defined as all T cells sharing the same CDR3 nucleotide sequence. For clone abundance analyses, frequencies were normalized to the 10,000 most abundant clones in each sample. Public T cell clones, averaging fewer than five per sample, were removed before analysis. ImmunoMap was used for dominant motif analysis with the PAM10 matrix, a gap penalty of 30, and a homology threshold of 0.3, and any motif reaching a cumulative frequency of at least 0.01 was considered dominant. A difference in abundance of at least 32-fold between compartments was used to define tumor-enriched and baseline blood-enriched clonotypes. Tumor-blood repertoire similarity was measured with the Baroni-Urbani and Buser coefficient, and group comparisons used two-tailed Wilcoxon tests in R. In its TCRdb copy, this immuneACCESS table keeps in-frame sequences only and misses some clones. Where compared with another copy, unresolved V genes explain less than half of these, and the others have no known cause. The V and J calls and clone size are taken from that table; D and trimming were inferred from the DNA. This sample holds around 5,300 clones; 55% were observed only once. Jointly, the top ten make up 53% of the sample.

This clone is regarded as medium-sized (0.01 to 0.1%). Its antigen has not been determined. The record has no base qualities; no much larger clone is one base away. V was cut back by 7 bases and J by 0 bases, leaving a gap of 9 bases between them. The germline V gene encodes CDR1 MNHNY and CDR2 SVGAGI (reference sequence). Inclusive of the bounding cysteine and phenylalanine, the CDR3 is 13 residues long. Just the 39-base CDR3 DNA is kept, in frame starting at base 1. The source is a man aged 60 to 75 with renal cell carcinoma. The sample in question was tumor tissue, obtained from a patient whose treatment included radiotherapy and nephrectomy. In this chain, TRBV6-6 is recombined with TRBJ1-1; no D segment can be confidently identified. The bases read TGTGCCAGCATCACCGGAGTGAACACTGAAGCTTTCTTT. Translated, it gives CASITGVNTEAFF.